Shown below are 16 T cell receptor beta chains from a single sample sequenced in a study of cytomegalovirus exposure and HLA in healthy donors. TCRdb's copy holds only in-frame clones and misses some; the assay was immunoSEQ multiplex PCR. The table lists 200,000 to 250,000 clones, 90% to 95% of them singletons, with about 1% in the top ten. Sequencing was done on a sample of PBMCs. The receptors originated from a woman between 18 and 29 years old in good health and CMV-seronegative.

V gene TRBV7-9 combines with J gene TRBJ2-3; 9 nucleotides align to TRBD2. The germline gives CDR1 SEHNR, CDR2 FQNEAQ (reference sequence). The junction had 7 bases not matched to a gene; V was cut back by 11 bases and J by 4 bases. This CDR3 spans 13 amino acids. The CDR3, as DNA: TGTGCCGGCGGGCGGGAGGGCCCAGATACGCAGTATTTT. Translation gives CAGGREGPDTQYF. The variable domain in full, completed from reference TRBV7-9 and TRBJ2-3, reads DTGVSQNPRHKITKRGQNVTFRCDPISEHNRLYWYRQTLGQGPEFLTYFQNEAQLEKSRLLSDRFSAERPKGSFSTLEIQRTEQGDSAMYLCAGGREGPDTQYFGPGTRLTVL.

The chain combines TRBV2 with TRBJ2-7; a possible D gene is TRBD1 (6 bases). V was trimmed by 11 bases and J by 1 base, leaving 12 bases between them. This CDR3 has 12 amino acids. Germline CDR1 SNHLY, CDR2 FYNNEI. The CDR3 is CADKQGSYEQYF. CDR3 DNA: TGTGCCGACAAACAGGGTTCCTACGAGCAGTACTTC.

The CDR3 nucleotides are TGTGCCTGGAGTGCTAGTAACACCGGGGAGCTGTTTTTT. It codes for CAWSASNTGELFF. The chain employs TRBV30 and TRBJ2-2; D is uncertain. The germline gives CDR1 GTSNPN, CDR2 SVGIG (reference sequence). Trimming left V 1 base short and J 2 bases short, with 5 bases between. The CDR3 loop spans 13 amino acids.

Written as DNA, the CDR3 is TGTGCCAGCAGCTTATCCCGGGACTCATCCTACGAGCAGTACTTC. This encodes CASSLSRDSSYEQYF. The V gene is TRBV7-6, the J gene TRBJ2-7; D is perhaps TRBD2 (6 bases). CDR1 and CDR2 from the germline V gene are SGHVS and FNYEAQ. The CDR3 loop spans 15 amino acids. Trimming shortened V by 2 bases and J by 1 base, and 12 bases separated the two germline ends.

The genes are TRBV15 and TRBJ2-1; 7 positions agree with TRBD2. The CDR3 has 19 residues. V lost 0 bases, J lost 2 bases, and 13 bases stayed unmatched. Germline assignment: CDR1 LNHNV and CDR2 YYDKDF (reference sequence). Here the CDR3 DNA reads TGTGCCACCAGCAGAGATCCTATCGTAGCTAGCGGCGCCTACAATGAGCAGTTCTTC. Residues: CATSRDPIVASGAYNEQFF.

The genes are TRBV30 and TRBJ2-2; 7 positions match TRBD2. The CDR3 consists of 16 residues. CDR1 and CDR2 (germline): GTSNPN, SVGIG (reference sequence). V shed 2 bases, J shed 2 bases, and the junction held 8 bases outside the gene matches. The CDR3 sequence is CAWSNFGEGNTGELFF. The CDR3 DNA follows: TGTGCCTGGAGTAATTTCGGGGAGGGCAACACCGGGGAGCTGTTTTTT.

The chain employs TRBV28 and TRBJ2-2; D perhaps matches TRBD2 (6 bases). The CDR3 length is 14 residues. CDR1 is MDHEN, CDR2 SYDVKM, per germline. Trimming left V 3 bases short and J 3 bases short, with 8 bases between. The CDR3 bases are TGTGCCAGCAGTTTTAGCGGTTACACCGGGGAGCTGTTTTTT. This gives the protein CASSFSGYTGELFF.

This sequence joins TRBV27 and TRBJ2-1; weak D call: TRBD1 (6 bases). V gave up 5 bases and J gave up 4 bases, with 12 bases separating them. The CDR3 has 14 amino acids. Germline lookup yields CDR1 MNHEY and CDR2 SMNVEV (reference sequence). The CDR3 nucleotides are TGTGCCAGCAGTCAACAGGGATTATACAATGAGCAGTTCTTC. It translates to CASSQQGLYNEQFF.

The CDR3 DNA reads as TGTGCCAGCAGCCCTAAAGACAGTCCGTTAGCTTTCTTT. This encodes CASSPKDSPLAFF. The J gene is TRBJ1-1, the V gene TRBV14; D perhaps matches TRBD1 (5 bases). The CDR3 covers 13 residues. Trimming stripped 4 bases from V and 10 bases from J, with 16 bases between. Germline V gene lookup returns CDR1 SGHDN and CDR2 FVKESK.

V is TRBV11-2 and J is TRBJ2-3; 7 bases are a match to TRBD2. J lost 3 bases, V lost 4 bases, and 13 bases had no gene match. The CDR3 spans 17 residues. In germline, CDR1 is SGHAT, CDR2 FQNNGV. CDR3 amino acids: CASSSLGSGKGTDTQYF. For the CDR3, the DNA is TGTGCCAGCAGCTCCCTAGGGAGCGGGAAGGGTACAGATACGCAGTATTTT. Filled out from reference TRBV11-2 and TRBJ2-3, the complete variable domain reads EAGVAQSPRYKIIEKRQSVAFWCNPISGHATLYWYQQILGQGPKLLIQFQNNGVVDDSQLPKDRFSAERLKGVDSTLKIQPAKLEDSAVYLCASSSLGSGKGTDTQYFGPGTRLTVL.

The rearrangement uses TRBV28 and TRBJ2-7; 9 bases line up with TRBD1. This CDR3 has 14 residues. In germline, CDR1 is MDHEN, CDR2 SYDVKM. V shed 2 bases, J shed 3 bases, and the junction held 2 bases outside the gene matches. The chain's CDR3 is CASSLRDRDYEQYF. In DNA form, the CDR3 reads TGTGCCAGCAGTTTAAGGGACAGGGACTACGAGCAGTACTTC.

The chain joins TRBV29-1 to TRBJ2-4; D not certain. The CDR3 is made up of 14 amino acids. The ends were cut back, 4 bases at V and 0 bases at J, with 10 bases in the middle. Germline lookup yields CDR1 SQVTM and CDR2 ANQGSEA. CDR3 sequence: CSVAGVIAKNIQYF. The CDR3 DNA reads as TGCAGCGTTGCCGGTGTTATAGCCAAAAACATTCAGTACTTC.

This rearrangement joins TRBV6-1 to TRBJ1-2, with D hard to call. Germline V gene sequence: CDR1 MNHNS, CDR2 SASEGT. The V and J ends lost 0 bases and 1 base respectively, with 6 bases between them. The CDR3 is made up of 14 amino acids. The CDR3, as DNA: TGTGCCAGCAGTGAAGCTCTAAATAACTATGGCTACACCTTC. As protein: CASSEALNNYGYTF.

V is TRBV19 and J is TRBJ1-5, with D possibly being TRBD1 (6 bases). Trimming stripped 3 bases from V and 6 bases from J, with 15 bases between. This CDR3 spans 15 amino acids. Looked up from germline, CDR1 is LNHDA and CDR2 is SQIVND (reference sequence). CDR3 amino acids: CASSILLTGTQPQHF. DNA for the CDR3: TGTGCCAGTAGTATTCTTTTGACAGGTACTCAGCCCCAGCATTTT.

The rearrangement uses TRBV7-6 and TRBJ2-1, with 11 bases that match TRBD2. V trimming: 8 bases; J trimming: 0 bases; junction bases outside the gene matches: 15. This CDR3 has 19 residues. From germline, CDR1 is SGHVS and CDR2 FNYEAQ. CDR3 region: CASALGTSGFESSYNEQFF. Written as DNA, the CDR3 is TGTGCCAGCGCCTTGGGGACTAGCGGCTTTGAGAGCTCCTACAATGAGCAGTTCTTC. Full variable domain (remainder filled in from reference TRBV7-6 and TRBJ2-1): GAGVSQSPRYKVTKRGQDVALRCDPISGHVSLYWYRQALGQGPEFLTYFNYEAQQDKSGLPNDRFSAERPEGSISTLTIQRTEQRDSAMYRCASALGTSGFESSYNEQFFGPGTRLTVL.

Written as DNA, the CDR3 is TGTGCCACCAGCTGGGGAGCCGCGCCCCAGCATTTT. It is translated as CATSWGAAPQHF. This chain uses TRBV15 with TRBJ1-5; D ambiguous. The CDR3 is made up of 12 amino acids. Between the trimmed V and J ends, which lost 5 bases and 9 bases, there was a span of 11 bases. Germline V gene lookup returns CDR1 LNHNV and CDR2 YYDKDF (reference sequence).